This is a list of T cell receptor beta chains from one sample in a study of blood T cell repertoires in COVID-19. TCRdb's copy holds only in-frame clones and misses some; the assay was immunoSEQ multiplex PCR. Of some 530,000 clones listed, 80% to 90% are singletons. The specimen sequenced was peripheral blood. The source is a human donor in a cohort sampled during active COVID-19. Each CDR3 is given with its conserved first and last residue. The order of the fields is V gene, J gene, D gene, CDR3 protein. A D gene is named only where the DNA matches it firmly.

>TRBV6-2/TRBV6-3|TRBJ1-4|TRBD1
CASSSDRMDEKLFF
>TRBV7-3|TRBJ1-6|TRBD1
CASSSGQGSGSPLHF
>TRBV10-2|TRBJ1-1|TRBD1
CASRDRVETEAFF
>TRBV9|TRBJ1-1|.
CASSVVRGNTEAFF
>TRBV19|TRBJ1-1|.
CASSISSNTEAFF
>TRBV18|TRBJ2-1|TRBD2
CASSQPGLAGGSSYNEQFF
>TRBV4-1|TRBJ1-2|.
CASSLSSGEKYGYTF
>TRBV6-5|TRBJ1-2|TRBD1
CASTKDRTVVGGYTF
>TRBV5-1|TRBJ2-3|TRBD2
CASSPVSGTRDTQYF
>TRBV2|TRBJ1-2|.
CASSAREGYGYTF
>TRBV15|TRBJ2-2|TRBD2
CATSNIAGVDTGELFF
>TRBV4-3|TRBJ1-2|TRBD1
CASSQEQGFHGYTF
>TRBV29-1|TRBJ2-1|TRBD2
CSVASTVRGRAYNEQFF
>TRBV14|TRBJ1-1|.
CASSQGNRGTEAFF
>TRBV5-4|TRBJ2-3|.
CASSSPRGADTQYF
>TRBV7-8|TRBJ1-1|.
CASSFTGNTEAFF
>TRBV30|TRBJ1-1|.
CAWSVRGGNTEAFF
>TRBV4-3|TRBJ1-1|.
CASSQDGGGFGTEAFF
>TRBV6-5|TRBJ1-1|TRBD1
CASSFGQANTEAFF
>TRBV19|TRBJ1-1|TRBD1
CASRDRGQGVNTEAFF
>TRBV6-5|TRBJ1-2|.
CTGGGRHGYTF
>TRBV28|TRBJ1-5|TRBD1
CASRRSGTAKRDDQPQHF
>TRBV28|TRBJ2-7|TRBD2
CASHSGSRYEQYF
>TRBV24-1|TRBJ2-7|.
CATSDADYSYEQYF
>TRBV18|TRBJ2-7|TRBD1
CASSPRFGDRAAEQYF
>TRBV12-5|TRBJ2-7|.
CASGLTQAYEQYF
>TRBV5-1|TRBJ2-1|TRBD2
CASSRGVVTLSYNEQFF
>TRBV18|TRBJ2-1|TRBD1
CASSPQGAEINEQFF
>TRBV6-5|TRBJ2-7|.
CASSYWQGRPYEQYF
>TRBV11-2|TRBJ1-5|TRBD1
CASSLGQGNNQPQHF
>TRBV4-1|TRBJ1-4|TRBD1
CASSQVGTERPVLGKLFF
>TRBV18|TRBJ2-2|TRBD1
CASSSLRGPAGELFF
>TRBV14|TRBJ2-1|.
CASSQLADDNEQFF
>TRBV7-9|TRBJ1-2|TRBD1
CASSGWTTGERSIGYTF
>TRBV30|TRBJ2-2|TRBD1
CAWGTGGWELFF
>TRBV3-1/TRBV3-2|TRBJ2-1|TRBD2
CASSPGTSGRRNEQFF
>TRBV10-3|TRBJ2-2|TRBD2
CAIRRESTGELFF
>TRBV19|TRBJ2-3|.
CASSISRESTDTQYF